These T cell receptor beta chains were read from a single sample in a study of blood T cell repertoires in COVID-19. Sequencing used immunoSEQ multiplex PCR; TCRdb keeps in-frame clones, though not all of them. The table shows 470,000 or so clones, with nearly 90% occurring only once. Sample: PBMCs or T cells enriched from blood (not recorded which). The receptors were sampled from a woman aged 18-35 years with acute COVID-19. Each CDR3 is given with its conserved first and last residue. The order of the fields is V gene, clone size, J gene, CDR3 length, D gene, CDR3 DNA, CDR3 protein. The D gene is left open where the match is weak. A row's size may be missing; if present it is once, few, many or a size class.

v_call: TRBV28
clone_size: .
j_call: TRBJ1-6
cdr3_length: 15
d_call: .
cdr3_nt: TGTGCCAGCAGTCCTTGGCGGCAGAGAAATTCACCCCTCCACTTT
cdr3_aa: CASSPWRQRNSPLHF

v_call: TRBV5-5
clone_size: .
j_call: TRBJ1-2
cdr3_length: 16
d_call: .
cdr3_nt: TGTGCCAGCAGCTCCGGGACCCCGGGGGGCAACTATGGCTACACCTTC
cdr3_aa: CASSSGTPGGNYGYTF

v_call: TRBV7-9
clone_size: .
j_call: TRBJ1-4
cdr3_length: 15
d_call: .
cdr3_nt: TGTGCCAGCAGCTCCCCCAGGGGAGTGGGCGAAAAACTGTTTTTT
cdr3_aa: CASSSPRGVGEKLFF

v_call: TRBV19
clone_size: .
j_call: TRBJ2-5
cdr3_length: 12
d_call: .
cdr3_nt: TGTGCCAGTAGTATGTTACAAGAGACCCAGTACTTC
cdr3_aa: CASSMLQETQYF

v_call: TRBV7-2
clone_size: .
j_call: TRBJ2-3
cdr3_length: 16
d_call: TRBD2
cdr3_nt: TGTGCCAGCAGCTTAAAAGGAGGGAGGGTCACAGATACGCAGTATTTT
cdr3_aa: CASSLKGGRVTDTQYF

v_call: TRBV28
clone_size: once
j_call: TRBJ1-4
cdr3_length: 16
d_call: .
cdr3_nt: TGTGCCAGCAGTTTATGGTCTGACAGCCGAAATGAAAAACTGTTTTTT
cdr3_aa: CASSLWSDSRNEKLFF

v_call: TRBV7-8
clone_size: .
j_call: TRBJ1-1
cdr3_length: 12
d_call: .
cdr3_nt: TGTGCCAGCAGCCCTAAGTTTGGTTCAGCTTTCTTT
cdr3_aa: CASSPKFGSAFF

v_call: TRBV6-2/TRBV6-3
clone_size: .
j_call: TRBJ1-2
cdr3_length: 15
d_call: .
cdr3_nt: TGTGCCAGCAGTTATCCCAGGGCCGACTTTGGTGGCTACACCTTC
cdr3_aa: CASSYPRADFGGYTF

v_call: TRBV11-3
clone_size: .
j_call: TRBJ2-2
cdr3_length: 14
d_call: .
cdr3_nt: TGTGCCAGCAGCTTAACAACAGGGTCCGGGGAGCTGTTTTTT
cdr3_aa: CASSLTTGSGELFF

v_call: TRBV19
clone_size: .
j_call: TRBJ2-7
cdr3_length: 13
d_call: .
cdr3_nt: TGTGCCAGTAGTTCAACTAGTCTCTACGAGCAGTACTTC
cdr3_aa: CASSSTSLYEQYF

v_call: TRBV27
clone_size: .
j_call: TRBJ1-3
cdr3_length: 15
d_call: .
cdr3_nt: TGTGCCAGCAGTTTAGGCCTCATCCAGGGAAACACCATATATTTT
cdr3_aa: CASSLGLIQGNTIYF

v_call: TRBV3-1/TRBV3-2
clone_size: once
j_call: TRBJ2-7
cdr3_length: 13
d_call: TRBD2
cdr3_nt: TGTGCCAGCAGCCAGGCTAGCGGCTACGAGCAGTACTTC
cdr3_aa: CASSQASGYEQYF

v_call: TRBV2
clone_size: .
j_call: TRBJ2-2
cdr3_length: 13
d_call: .
cdr3_nt: TGTGCCAGCAGTGTCAATTTTGCCGGGGAGCTGTTTTTT
cdr3_aa: CASSVNFAGELFF

v_call: TRBV5-6
clone_size: .
j_call: TRBJ2-7
cdr3_length: 14
d_call: .
cdr3_nt: TGTGCCAGCAGCTTGCCTGGACAGTACTACGAGCAGTACTTC
cdr3_aa: CASSLPGQYYEQYF

v_call: TRBV28
clone_size: .
j_call: TRBJ2-2
cdr3_length: 15
d_call: .
cdr3_nt: TGTGCCAGCAGCCCGACGGCGGGACCCTTGGGGGAGCTGTTTTTT
cdr3_aa: CASSPTAGPLGELFF

v_call: TRBV5-1
clone_size: .
j_call: TRBJ2-7
cdr3_length: 14
d_call: TRBD1
cdr3_nt: TGCGCCAGCAGCTCCCTGGGGACAGGGATAGAGCAGTACTTC
cdr3_aa: CASSSLGTGIEQYF

v_call: TRBV19
clone_size: once
j_call: TRBJ1-2
cdr3_length: 16
d_call: TRBD1
cdr3_nt: TGTGCCAGTAGTAGAAACAGGGGCCTGACTAACTATGGCTACACCTTC
cdr3_aa: CASSRNRGLTNYGYTF